This TCR beta chain was retrieved from a study of blood T cell repertoires in COVID-19. Study at large: Samples taken during acute and convalescent COVID-19 were collected in the United States, Italy and Spain.

Cohorts were assigned according to the clinical history that participants reported. CDR3 length equals 12 residues. Trimming took off 5 bases at V and 7 bases at J, with 9 bases between the two ends. The germline CDR1 and CDR2 sequences are MDHEN and SYDVKM. Some clones are missing from TCRdb's copy, which holds only in-frame ones; the method was immunoSEQ multiplex PCR. This table holds under 200,000 clones, roughly 80% found once. The sequencing input was PBMCs or T cells enriched from blood (not recorded which). The TCR comes from a woman in her 40s with acute COVID-19. This chain uses TRBV28 with TRBJ1-5; possible D gene TRBD1, 6 bases. For the CDR3, the DNA is TGTGCCAGCAGTCCAGGGGAACAGCCCCAGCATTTT. It yields the protein CASSPGEQPQHF.